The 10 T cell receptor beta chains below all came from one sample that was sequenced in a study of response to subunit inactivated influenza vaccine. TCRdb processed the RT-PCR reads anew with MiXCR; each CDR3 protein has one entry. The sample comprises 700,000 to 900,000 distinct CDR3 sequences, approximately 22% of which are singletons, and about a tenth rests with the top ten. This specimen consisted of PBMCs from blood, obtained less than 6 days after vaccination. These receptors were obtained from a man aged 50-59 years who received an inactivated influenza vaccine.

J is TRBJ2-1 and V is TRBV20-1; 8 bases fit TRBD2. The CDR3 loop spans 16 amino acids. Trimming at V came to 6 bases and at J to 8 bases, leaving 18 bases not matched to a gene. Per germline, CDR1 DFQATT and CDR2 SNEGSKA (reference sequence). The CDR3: CSAASAREGFGDEQFF. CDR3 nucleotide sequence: TGCAGTGCCGCCTCAGCCCGGGAGGGCTTCGGGGATGAGCAGTTCTTC.

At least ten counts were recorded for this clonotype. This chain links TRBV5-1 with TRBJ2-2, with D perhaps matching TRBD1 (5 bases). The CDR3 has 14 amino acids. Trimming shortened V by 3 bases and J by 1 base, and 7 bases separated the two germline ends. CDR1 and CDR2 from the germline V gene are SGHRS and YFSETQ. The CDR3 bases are TGCGCCAGCAGCTCCCAGGGGAACACCGGGGAGCTGTTTTTT. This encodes CASSSQGNTGELFF. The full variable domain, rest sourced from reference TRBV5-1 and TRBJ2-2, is KAGVTQTPRYLIKTRGQQVTLSCSPISGHRSVSWYQQTPGQGLQFLFEYFSETQRNKGNFPGRFSGRQFSNSRSEMNVSTLELGDSALYLCASSSQGNTGELFFGEGSRLTVL.

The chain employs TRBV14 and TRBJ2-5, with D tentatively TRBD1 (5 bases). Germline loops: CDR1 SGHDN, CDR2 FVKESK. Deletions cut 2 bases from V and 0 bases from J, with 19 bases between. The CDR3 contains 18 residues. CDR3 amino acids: CASSQPSATESYQETQYF. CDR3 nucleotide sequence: TGTGCCAGCAGCCAACCCTCGGCGACAGAGAGTTACCAAGAGACCCAGTACTTC.

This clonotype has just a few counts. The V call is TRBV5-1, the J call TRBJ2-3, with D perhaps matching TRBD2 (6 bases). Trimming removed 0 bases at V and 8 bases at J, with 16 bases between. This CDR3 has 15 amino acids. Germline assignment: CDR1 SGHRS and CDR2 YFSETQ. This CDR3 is CASSLARDSGGTQYF. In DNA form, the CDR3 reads TGCGCCAGCAGCTTGGCTAGGGACTCCGGCGGTACGCAGTATTTT.

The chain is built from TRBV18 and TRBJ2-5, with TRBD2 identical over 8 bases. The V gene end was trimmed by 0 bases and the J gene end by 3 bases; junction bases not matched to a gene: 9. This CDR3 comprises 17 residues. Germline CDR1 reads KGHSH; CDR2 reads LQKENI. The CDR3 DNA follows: TGTGCCAGCTCACCACCGGGTCTTAGCGGGATGAAAGAGACCCAGTACTTC. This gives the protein CASSPPGLSGMKETQYF.

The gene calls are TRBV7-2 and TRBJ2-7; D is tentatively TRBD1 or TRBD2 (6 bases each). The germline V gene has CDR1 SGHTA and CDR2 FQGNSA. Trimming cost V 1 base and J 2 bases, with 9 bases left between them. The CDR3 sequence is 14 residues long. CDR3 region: CASSLGGATYEQYF. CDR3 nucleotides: TGTGCCAGCAGCTTAGGGGGGGCCACCTACGAGCAGTACTTC.

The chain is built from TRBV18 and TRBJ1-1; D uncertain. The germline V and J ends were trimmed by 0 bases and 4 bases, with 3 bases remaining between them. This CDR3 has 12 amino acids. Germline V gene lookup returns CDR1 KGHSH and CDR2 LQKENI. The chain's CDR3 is CASSPPATEAFF. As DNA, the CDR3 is TGTGCCAGCTCACCACCGGCCACTGAAGCTTTCTTT.

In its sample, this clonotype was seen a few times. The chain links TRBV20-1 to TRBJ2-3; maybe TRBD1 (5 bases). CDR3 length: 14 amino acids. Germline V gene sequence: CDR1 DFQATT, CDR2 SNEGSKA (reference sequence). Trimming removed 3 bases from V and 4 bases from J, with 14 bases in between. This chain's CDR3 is CSASLSGFADTQYF. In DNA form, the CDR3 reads TGCAGTGCTAGTCTTTCAGGGTTCGCAGATACGCAGTATTTT.

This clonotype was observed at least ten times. The CDR3 DNA sequence: TGTGCCAGCAGTTTCCTGGTTATCTATGGCTACACCTTC. This translates into CASSFLVIYGYTF. The chain couples TRBV12-3 or TRBV12-4 to TRBJ1-2, with D unresolved. V was clipped by 3 bases and J by 4 bases, with 9 bases between them. The CDR3 extends over 13 amino acids.

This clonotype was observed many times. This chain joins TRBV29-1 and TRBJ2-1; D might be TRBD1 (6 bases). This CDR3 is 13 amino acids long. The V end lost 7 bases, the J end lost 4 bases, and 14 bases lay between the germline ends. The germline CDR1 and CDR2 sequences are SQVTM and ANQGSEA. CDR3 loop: CSARPGQYNEQFF. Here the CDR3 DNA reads TGCAGCGCTAGGCCGGGACAATACAATGAGCAGTTCTTC.